This T cell receptor (beta chain) is from a study of OX40 agonist ivuxolimab in advanced cancers. The CDR3 contains 15 residues. V lost 3 bases and J lost 2, with 11 bases in between. Germline CDR1 is SGHTA and CDR2 is FQGNSA. Data came from immunoSEQ multiplex PCR; TCRdb stores just in-frame clones and leaves some out. Of about 91,000 clones in the sample, over 75% were seen once. This specimen consisted of CD4+ or CD8+ T cells sorted from blood, obtained in a trial of the OX40 agonist ivuxolimab. The receptor was derived from an adult with an advanced solid tumor such as melanoma, head and neck, liver or kidney cancer. The J gene is TRBJ2-1, the V gene TRBV7-2; a weak D match, TRBD1 (5 bases). The CDR3 spells CASSLGQEPYNEQFF. The CDR3 nucleotides are TGTGCCAGCAGCTTGGGGCAGGAGCCCTACAATGAGCAGTTCTTC. Together with reference TRBV7-2 and TRBJ2-1, the CDR3 gives the full variable domain: GAGVSQSPSNKVTEKGKDVELRCDPISGHTALYWYRQSLGQGLEFLIYFQGNSAPDKSGLPSDRFSAERTGGSVSTLTIQRTQQEDSAVYLCASSLGQEPYNEQFFGPGTRLTVL.